One sample yielded the 8 T cell receptor beta chains listed below, sequenced in a study of glioma-infiltrating T cells after dendritic cell vaccination. The time point denotes: after dendritic cell vaccination, including at tumor progression/relapse. Measured with immunoSEQ multiplex PCR; TCRdb has only the in-frame clones, and not every one. Among around 100,000 clones listed, 83% were seen once. The sequences come from blood, collected after dendritic cell vaccination. These TCRs come from a human donor with glioblastoma.

The chain links TRBV10-3 to TRBJ1-5; D possibly corresponds to TRBD1 (5 bases). Germline V lookup: CDR1 ENHRY, CDR2 SYGVKD. Trimming stripped 10 bases from V and 0 bases from J, with 7 bases between. The CDR3 length is 12 residues. CDR3: CATQDSNQPQHF. The DNA for the CDR3 is TGTGCCACACAGGATAGCAATCAGCCCCAGCATTTT.

V usage is TRBV4-1 and J usage is TRBJ1-1; D is possibly TRBD1 (5 bases). Between the trimmed V and J ends, which lost 1 base and 0 bases, there was a span of 9 bases. The CDR3 is 15 amino acids. Germline V gene sequence: CDR1 MGHRA, CDR2 YSYEKL. CDR3 in amino acids: CASSQAWGVNTEAFF. The CDR3 DNA follows: TGCGCCAGCAGCCAAGCATGGGGGGTGAACACTGAAGCTTTCTTT.

The V call is TRBV2, the J call TRBJ2-5, with D uncertain. Per the germline V gene, CDR1 is SNHLY and CDR2 is FYNNEI. The V and J ends lost 8 bases and 5 bases respectively, with 18 bases between them. The CDR3 loop spans 14 amino acids. The DNA for the CDR3 is TGTGCCAGCGATCCAAAGCGTCGTGCTGAGACCCAGTACTTC. It specifies CASDPKRRAETQYF.

The chain links TRBV9 to TRBJ2-3; D possibly corresponds to TRBD2 (5 bases). The germline V gene encodes CDR1 SGDLS and CDR2 YYNGEE. The CDR3 extends over 16 amino acids. V was trimmed by 4 bases and J by 2 bases, leaving 17 bases between them. The CDR3 loop reads CASSPTPGEATDTQYF. The CDR3 nucleotides read TGTGCCAGCAGCCCTACTCCCGGGGAAGCCACAGATACGCAGTATTTT. The whole variable domain, filled in from reference TRBV9 and TRBJ2-3, reads DSGVTQTPKHLITATGQRVTLRCSPRSGDLSVYWYQQSLDQGLQFLIQYYNGEERAKGNILERFSAQQFPDLHSELNLSSLELGDSALYFCASSPTPGEATDTQYFGPGTRLTVL.

CDR3 sequence reads: CASSLGGGDEQFF. The CDR3 DNA sequence: TGTGCCAGCAGCTTAGGAGGGGGGGATGAGCAGTTCTTC. The chain employs TRBV7-2 and TRBJ2-1, with D perhaps matching TRBD2 (7 bases). Trimming took off 1 base at V and 8 bases at J, with 9 bases between the two ends. CDR1 is SGHTA, CDR2 FQGNSA, per germline. The CDR3 runs 13 residues.

V is TRBV6-1 and J is TRBJ1-2; 8 bases fit TRBD1. The CDR3 is 14 amino acids. CDR1 MNHNS and CDR2 SASEGT come from the germline V gene. Trimming at V came to 1 base and at J to 8 bases, leaving 6 bases not matched to a gene. The CDR3 sequence: CASSEVQGAGGYTF. The CDR3 DNA follows: TGTGCCAGCAGTGAAGTTCAGGGGGCGGGAGGCTACACCTTC.

This sequence joins TRBV12-5 and TRBJ1-2, with TRBD1 matching over 8 bases. Germline V gene data show CDR1 as LGHNT and CDR2 as FRNRAP. The CDR3 spans 15 residues. After removal of 5 bases from V and 3 bases from J, the junction contained 8 bases not matched to a gene. As DNA, the CDR3 is TGTGCTAGTGGTCAAAGGACAGGGCAATACTATGGCTACACCTTC. Encoded protein: CASGQRTGQYYGYTF.

The V and J genes are TRBV6-1 and TRBJ1-5, with 8 bases matching TRBD1. Germline V gives CDR1 MNHNS, CDR2 SASEGT. This CDR3 contains 15 residues. The junction had 9 bases not matched to a gene; V was cut back by 1 base and J by 10 bases. This CDR3 reads CASSEGGQGAIPQHF. Here the CDR3 DNA reads TGTGCCAGCAGTGAAGGGGGGCAGGGGGCGATTCCCCAGCATTTT.